Listed below are T cell receptor beta chains from one sample, sequenced in a study of shared clonotypes between healthy human individuals. Measured with immunoSEQ multiplex PCR; TCRdb has only the in-frame clones, and not every one. Here the sample spans about 1.9 million clones, just under 95% being singletons. The sample was naive CD8+ T cells from PBMCs. These receptors all come from a young man in good health. Some clones in this sample may be carry-over from other donors' samples. CDR3s include the opening cysteine and the closing phenylalanine or tryptophan. Fields, in order: CDR3 DNA, CDR3 protein, D gene, clone size, J gene, CDR3 length, V gene. The D gene is left open where the match is weak. A row's size may be missing; if present it is once, few, many or a size class.

CDR3 DNA: TGTGCCAGCTCGCGGGGGAGCGGGTACGAGCAGTACTTC; CDR3 protein: CASSRGSGYEQYF; D gene: TRBD2; clone size: -; J gene: TRBJ2-7; CDR3 length: 13; V gene: TRBV18
CDR3 DNA: TGTGCCAGCAGCCTACGGGACTCTCTGCGGGCAAGGAATGAGCAGTTCTTC; CDR3 protein: CASSLRDSLRARNEQFF; D gene: -; clone size: -; J gene: TRBJ2-1; CDR3 length: 17; V gene: TRBV7-9
CDR3 DNA: TGTGCCTGGAGTGTTGGCAGGGCTGGAGAGACCCAGTACTTC; CDR3 protein: CAWSVGRAGETQYF; D gene: -; clone size: -; J gene: TRBJ2-5; CDR3 length: 14; V gene: TRBV30
CDR3 DNA: TGTGCCAGCAGTTGGGGGACTAGCGGGTACGAGCAGTACTTC; CDR3 protein: CASSWGTSGYEQYF; D gene: TRBD2; clone size: -; J gene: TRBJ2-7; CDR3 length: 14; V gene: TRBV27
CDR3 DNA: TGTGCCAGCAGTGATTCGGGTGGGAGCACAGATACGCAGTATTTT; CDR3 protein: CASSDSGGSTDTQYF; D gene: -; clone size: many; J gene: TRBJ2-3; CDR3 length: 15; V gene: TRBV6-4
CDR3 DNA: TGTGCCAGCAGCTCCAAGGGCGGTTACGAGCAGTACTTC; CDR3 protein: CASSSKGGYEQYF; D gene: -; clone size: -; J gene: TRBJ2-7; CDR3 length: 13; V gene: TRBV7-9
CDR3 DNA: TGTGCCAGCAGCGTGCCCATACAGGGGGTCGACCACAATGAGCAGTTCTTC; CDR3 protein: CASSVPIQGVDHNEQFF; D gene: TRBD1; clone size: -; J gene: TRBJ2-1; CDR3 length: 17; V gene: TRBV9
CDR3 DNA: TGCGCCAGCAGCCAGGACTACAGGGGGCAGTGGGATACGCAGTATTTT; CDR3 protein: CASSQDYRGQWDTQYF; D gene: TRBD1; clone size: once; J gene: TRBJ2-3; CDR3 length: 16; V gene: TRBV4-3
CDR3 DNA: TGTGCCAGCAGCCCGGCGGATAGGAACACTGAAGCTTTCTTT; CDR3 protein: CASSPADRNTEAFF; D gene: -; clone size: -; J gene: TRBJ1-1; CDR3 length: 14; V gene: TRBV9
CDR3 DNA: TGTGCCAGCTCACCGAGCGGGATCCCCGGGGAGCTGTTTTTT; CDR3 protein: CASSPSGIPGELFF; D gene: TRBD2; clone size: -; J gene: TRBJ2-2; CDR3 length: 14; V gene: TRBV18
CDR3 DNA: TGCAGCGTTGATGGAGAGGGCTATGGCTACACCTTC; CDR3 protein: CSVDGEGYGYTF; D gene: -; clone size: -; J gene: TRBJ1-2; CDR3 length: 12; V gene: TRBV29-1
CDR3 DNA: TGTGCCAGCAGTAGTCAGGGGGTTCAGCCCCAGCATTTT; CDR3 protein: CASSSQGVQPQHF; D gene: TRBD1; clone size: -; J gene: TRBJ1-5; CDR3 length: 13; V gene: TRBV27
CDR3 DNA: TGTGCCAGCAGCTTAGGAGTTAGCTCTGTCCCGAGCTCCTACAATGAGCAGTTCTTC; CDR3 protein: CASSLGVSSVPSSYNEQFF; D gene: -; clone size: -; J gene: TRBJ2-1; CDR3 length: 19; V gene: TRBV7-2
CDR3 DNA: TGTGCCAGCAGCCCTGGGCAGGGAAGCTGGCAGCCCCAGCATTTT; CDR3 protein: CASSPGQGSWQPQHF; D gene: -; clone size: -; J gene: TRBJ1-5; CDR3 length: 15; V gene: TRBV7-9
CDR3 DNA: TGTGCCAGTAGTACCTGGACAGGGGGATCGCTGGAGGGCTACACCTTC; CDR3 protein: CASSTWTGGSLEGYTF; D gene: TRBD1; clone size: -; J gene: TRBJ1-2; CDR3 length: 16; V gene: TRBV19
CDR3 DNA: TGTGCCAGTAGTAGCCTGTGGGAAGGCATTCAGTACTTC; CDR3 protein: CASSSLWEGIQYF; D gene: -; clone size: -; J gene: TRBJ2-4; CDR3 length: 13; V gene: TRBV19
CDR3 DNA: TGTGCCAGCAGTTTGGGAGCAGGGGCCTACGAGCAGTACTTC; CDR3 protein: CASSLGAGAYEQYF; D gene: -; clone size: -; J gene: TRBJ2-7; CDR3 length: 14; V gene: TRBV27
CDR3 DNA: TGCGCCAGCAGCCAAGATGTAGGCAGCTACGAGCAGTACTTC; CDR3 protein: CASSQDVGSYEQYF; D gene: -; clone size: -; J gene: TRBJ2-7; CDR3 length: 14; V gene: TRBV4-1
CDR3 DNA: TGTGCCAGCAGTGAAGGTGCAACTAATGAAAAACTGTTTTTT; CDR3 protein: CASSEGATNEKLFF; D gene: -; clone size: -; J gene: TRBJ1-4; CDR3 length: 14; V gene: TRBV25-1
CDR3 DNA: TGCGCCAGCAGCCCCTGGACTAGCGGGACCGCTCGCACAGATACGCAGTATTTT; CDR3 protein: CASSPWTSGTARTDTQYF; D gene: TRBD2; clone size: once; J gene: TRBJ2-3; CDR3 length: 18; V gene: TRBV5-1
CDR3 DNA: TGTGCCAGCAGTTTATTTCCTGGGGACAGGGTTGAAAAACTGTTTTTT; CDR3 protein: CASSLFPGDRVEKLFF; D gene: TRBD1; clone size: once; J gene: TRBJ1-4; CDR3 length: 16; V gene: TRBV28
CDR3 DNA: TGTGCCAGCAGCCCACACCCGGCCAGGGAGGTATATGGCGAGCAGTACTTC; CDR3 protein: CASSPHPAREVYGEQYF; D gene: -; clone size: -; J gene: TRBJ2-7; CDR3 length: 17; V gene: TRBV7-6
CDR3 DNA: TGTGCCATGTGGACAGGGCCGGACTATGGCTACACCTTC; CDR3 protein: CAMWTGPDYGYTF; D gene: TRBD1; clone size: once; J gene: TRBJ1-2; CDR3 length: 13; V gene: TRBV10-3
CDR3 DNA: TGTGCCAGCAGTGAACCCTGGACAGCCCGGTTTCCGAACTTC; CDR3 protein: CASSEPWTARFPNF; D gene: -; clone size: -; J gene: TRBJ2-7; CDR3 length: 14; V gene: TRBV6-1
CDR3 DNA: TGTGCCATCAGTAGGGGCTCCTACGAGCAGTACTTC; CDR3 protein: CAISRGSYEQYF; D gene: -; clone size: -; J gene: TRBJ2-7; CDR3 length: 12; V gene: TRBV10-3
CDR3 DNA: TGCGCCAGCAGTGCGGGAGGTTTTAGGACTGAAGCTTTCTTT; CDR3 protein: CASSAGGFRTEAFF; D gene: -; clone size: few; J gene: TRBJ1-1; CDR3 length: 14; V gene: TRBV10-2
CDR3 DNA: TGTGCCAGCAGACTCGGCCCCAACTATGGCTACACCTTC; CDR3 protein: CASRLGPNYGYTF; D gene: -; clone size: -; J gene: TRBJ1-2; CDR3 length: 13; V gene: TRBV6-5
CDR3 DNA: TGTGCCAGCAGAGCAACGGGCAGGGGGCTTTGGCCCCAGCATTTT; CDR3 protein: CASRATGRGLWPQHF; D gene: TRBD1; clone size: once; J gene: TRBJ1-5; CDR3 length: 15; V gene: TRBV6-1
CDR3 DNA: TGTGCCAGCAGCCTAGACCCCGAAACGGGAGATACCTACGAGCAGTACTTC; CDR3 protein: CASSLDPETGDTYEQYF; D gene: -; clone size: -; J gene: TRBJ2-7; CDR3 length: 17; V gene: TRBV13
CDR3 DNA: TGCGCCAGCAGCTTGGAGACCGACTATGGCTACACCTTC; CDR3 protein: CASSLETDYGYTF; D gene: -; clone size: -; J gene: TRBJ1-2; CDR3 length: 13; V gene: TRBV5-1
CDR3 DNA: TGTGCCAGTAGTACCGTACAGGGGGACTATGGCTACACCTTC; CDR3 protein: CASSTVQGDYGYTF; D gene: TRBD1; clone size: -; J gene: TRBJ1-2; CDR3 length: 14; V gene: TRBV19
CDR3 DNA: TGTGCCAGCAGCAGTTTTGACGGGACAGGGGGGTCCTACGAGCAGTACTTC; CDR3 protein: CASSSFDGTGGSYEQYF; D gene: TRBD1; clone size: -; J gene: TRBJ2-7; CDR3 length: 17; V gene: TRBV7-9
CDR3 DNA: TGTGCCAGCAGTTTATCGATGGCCGGGGGCGAATCAGGCTACACCTTC; CDR3 protein: CASSLSMAGGESGYTF; D gene: -; clone size: -; J gene: TRBJ1-2; CDR3 length: 16; V gene: TRBV27
CDR3 DNA: TGTGCCAGCAGTTGGACAGGGTCCGGGGAGCTGTTTTTT; CDR3 protein: CASSWTGSGELFF; D gene: TRBD1; clone size: -; J gene: TRBJ2-2; CDR3 length: 13; V gene: TRBV6-4
CDR3 DNA: TGTGCCAGCAGCCCCACCGACCCCGCCTCCTACGAGCAGTACTTC; CDR3 protein: CASSPTDPASYEQYF; D gene: -; clone size: -; J gene: TRBJ2-7; CDR3 length: 15; V gene: TRBV7-8
CDR3 DNA: TGTGCCAGCAGTGATCCTACAGGGGGGGAGAGAGGCTACACCTTC; CDR3 protein: CASSDPTGGERGYTF; D gene: TRBD1; clone size: once; J gene: TRBJ1-2; CDR3 length: 15; V gene: TRBV2
CDR3 DNA: TGCAGCGTTGATTCGCCACATGAAGCTTTCTTT; CDR3 protein: CSVDSPHEAFF; D gene: -; clone size: -; J gene: TRBJ1-1; CDR3 length: 11; V gene: TRBV29-1
CDR3 DNA: TGTGCCAGCAGTTGGGCCGGGCACCAAACCTACGAGCAGTACTTC; CDR3 protein: CASSWAGHQTYEQYF; D gene: -; clone size: -; J gene: TRBJ2-7; CDR3 length: 15; V gene: TRBV27
CDR3 DNA: TGTGCCAGCAGTTTAGTCAGGGGATTAAACTATGGCTACACCTTC; CDR3 protein: CASSLVRGLNYGYTF; D gene: -; clone size: -; J gene: TRBJ1-2; CDR3 length: 15; V gene: TRBV28
CDR3 DNA: TGTGCCATCAGAGGCAGGGGGGAAACTGAAGCTTTCTTT; CDR3 protein: CAIRGRGETEAFF; D gene: TRBD1; clone size: few; J gene: TRBJ1-1; CDR3 length: 13; V gene: TRBV10-3
CDR3 DNA: TGTGCCAGCAGCTTAGTCGGCACCGTTAACTATGGCTACACCTTC; CDR3 protein: CASSLVGTVNYGYTF; D gene: -; clone size: -; J gene: TRBJ1-2; CDR3 length: 15; V gene: TRBV7-9
CDR3 DNA: TGTGCCAGCAGCTTAGAAGGGGGGACCAGGGTTGGCACTGAAGCTTTCTTT; CDR3 protein: CASSLEGGTRVGTEAFF; D gene: -; clone size: -; J gene: TRBJ1-1; CDR3 length: 17; V gene: TRBV7-2
CDR3 DNA: TGTGCCAGCAGTGAGGCTAGCGGGCCTTCCGGGGAGCTGTTTTTT; CDR3 protein: CASSEASGPSGELFF; D gene: TRBD2; clone size: -; J gene: TRBJ2-2; CDR3 length: 15; V gene: TRBV25-1
CDR3 DNA: TGTGCCAGCAGCTTTAGTGGGGCCTACGAGCAGTACTTC; CDR3 protein: CASSFSGAYEQYF; D gene: -; clone size: -; J gene: TRBJ2-7; CDR3 length: 13; V gene: TRBV7-9
CDR3 DNA: TGCGCCAGCAGCCAAGGAAGCAGGGCCGACTATGGCTACACCTTC; CDR3 protein: CASSQGSRADYGYTF; D gene: -; clone size: -; J gene: TRBJ1-2; CDR3 length: 15; V gene: TRBV4-1
CDR3 DNA: TGTGCCAGCAGCTTGCTGGGACAGCTTAACGAGCAGTACTTC; CDR3 protein: CASSLLGQLNEQYF; D gene: TRBD1; clone size: -; J gene: TRBJ2-7; CDR3 length: 14; V gene: TRBV5-6
CDR3 DNA: TGTGCCAGCAGTGAAAGGATACAGGCGGGAGATGAGCAGTTCTTC; CDR3 protein: CASSERIQAGDEQFF; D gene: TRBD2; clone size: -; J gene: TRBJ2-1; CDR3 length: 15; V gene: TRBV6-1
CDR3 DNA: TGTGCCAGCGGCGACGGAGGGGAAAGAGAGACCCAGTACTTC; CDR3 protein: CASGDGGERETQYF; D gene: -; clone size: -; J gene: TRBJ2-5; CDR3 length: 14; V gene: TRBV5-4
CDR3 DNA: TGTGCCAGCAGAATACAGGGTCCGCCAGAGACCCAGTACTTC; CDR3 protein: CASRIQGPPETQYF; D gene: -; clone size: -; J gene: TRBJ2-5; CDR3 length: 14; V gene: TRBV2
CDR3 DNA: TGTGCCAGCAGCTGGCCCGAGGGACCTTCGGGCTATGGCTACACCTTC; CDR3 protein: CASSWPEGPSGYGYTF; D gene: -; clone size: once; J gene: TRBJ1-2; CDR3 length: 16; V gene: TRBV7-8
CDR3 DNA: TGCGCCAGCAGCCGCCTCCCACCCGGGGAGCTGTTTTTT; CDR3 protein: CASSRLPPGELFF; D gene: -; clone size: -; J gene: TRBJ2-2; CDR3 length: 13; V gene: TRBV4-1
CDR3 DNA: TGTGCCAGCTCACCAGAATCCCACGGGACCCTCTACGAGCAGTACTTC; CDR3 protein: CASSPESHGTLYEQYF; D gene: -; clone size: -; J gene: TRBJ2-7; CDR3 length: 16; V gene: TRBV18
CDR3 DNA: TGTGCCAGCAGTGATGGGACAGCTACCTTTTACAATGAGCAGTTCTTC; CDR3 protein: CASSDGTATFYNEQFF; D gene: TRBD1; clone size: -; J gene: TRBJ2-1; CDR3 length: 16; V gene: TRBV2
CDR3 DNA: TGCGCCAGCAGCCAAAGGCCCGTGACTACGACCTACGAGCAGTACTTC; CDR3 protein: CASSQRPVTTTYEQYF; D gene: -; clone size: -; J gene: TRBJ2-7; CDR3 length: 16; V gene: TRBV4-3